This T cell receptor beta chain appears in the sequencing data of a study of T cell responses to AZD1222 COVID-19 vaccine. The overall study: Some second doses came at about 4 weeks and others at about 12 weeks; these were pooled. General study results and limits: Seropositive at baseline were only 5 or 6 AZD1222 recipients. Unmutated regions of variants are reportedly targeted by nearly half of spike-specific TCRs.

This clone came up once. What it binds is unknown. This CDR3 has 15 amino acids. Germline CDR1 reads MDHEN; CDR2 reads SYDVKM. J gave up 8 bases and V 4 bases, and 11 bases lay outside the gene matches. Profiled with immunoSEQ multiplex PCR; TCRdb holds only in-frame clones, not every one. The sample lists just under 100,000 clones, roughly 88% occurring once. V is TRBV28 and J is TRBJ1-2, with 9 positions matching TRBD1. The sequence was obtained from an adult in good health. Here the sequenced sample was peripheral blood, taken on day 0 of AZD1222 vaccination. CDR3 sequence: CASSSPGQGPAGYTF. The CDR3 coding sequence is TGTGCCAGCAGTTCCCCGGGACAGGGACCCGCCGGCTACACCTTC.